The next 5 T cell receptor beta chains were all read from a single sample in a study of shared clonotypes between healthy human individuals. Using immunoSEQ multiplex PCR, the repertoire was profiled, and TCRdb retains in-frame clones only, with some absent. The sample gives 850,000 to 1,200,000 clones, roughly 75% of which show up once; about 1.5% is in the top ten. Specimen: memory CD4+ T cells sorted from blood. Specified subset: CD45RA-negative fraction. These receptors all stem from a man aged 18 to 30 in good health.

The chain has TRBV27 and TRBJ1-3; D gene ambiguous. This CDR3 contains 15 residues. V was cut by 5 bases and J by 2 bases, with 13 bases left in between. Per germline, CDR1 MNHEY and CDR2 SMNVEV (reference sequence). The CDR3: CASSPSLRPGNTIYF. CDR3 coding DNA: TGTGCCAGCAGTCCCTCGTTGAGGCCTGGAAACACCATATATTTT.

V usage is TRBV19 and J usage is TRBJ2-3; 7 bases are a match to TRBD1. Trimming removed 3 bases from V and 5 bases from J; junction bases left unmatched: 5. This CDR3 spans 14 amino acids. Germline CDR1 is LNHDA and CDR2 is SQIVND (reference sequence). This chain's CDR3 is CASSIGQGVDTQYF. The CDR3 DNA follows: TGTGCCAGTAGTATTGGCCAGGGGGTAGATACGCAGTATTTT.

The chain uses TRBV30 and TRBJ2-6; no reliable D call. The CDR3 loop spans 12 amino acids. Germline values: CDR1 GTSNPN, CDR2 SVGIG (reference sequence). V dropped 5 bases and J dropped 2 bases, with 4 bases sitting between them. Written as DNA, the CDR3 is TGTGCCTGGGGGACTGGGGCCAACGTCCTGACTTTC. Protein sequence: CAWGTGANVLTF.

This clone was detected a few times. V and J are TRBV10-1 and TRBJ2-2, with 8 bases fitting TRBD2. The germline gives CDR1 WNHNN, CDR2 SYGVQD (reference sequence). Trimming cost V 3 bases and J 7 bases; bases outside gene matches: 4. The CDR3 is 14 residues long. The CDR3 region is CASSESSGFGELFF. Written as DNA, the CDR3 is TGCGCCAGCAGTGAATCTAGCGGGTTCGGGGAGCTGTTTTTT.

This chain uses TRBV19 with TRBJ2-1, with 8 bases aligning to TRBD1. Germline V gives CDR1 LNHDA, CDR2 SQIVND (reference sequence). J was trimmed by 5 bases and V by 9 bases; bases with no gene match: 6. This CDR3 is 13 amino acids long. CDR3 amino acids: CASRGLGNNEQFF. The DNA of the CDR3 is TGTGCCAGCAGGGGGCTGGGGAACAATGAGCAGTTCTTC.